A few counts support the clone carrying this T cell receptor (beta chain). Antigen unknown. This sample was included in a study of CD8 T cells in ankylosing spondylitis. Germline CDR1 is SQVTM and CDR2 is ANQGSEA. V dropped 5 bases and J dropped 5; count of bases not matched to a gene: 1. This CDR3 has 12 amino acids. Study outcomes and limitations: Made up of about eight highly homologous variants, a TCR beta motif appeared characteristic of ankylosing spondylitis blood.

MiXCR, applied by TCRdb to the 5' RACE reads, yields one record per CDR3 protein. The table includes more than 650,000 distinct CDR3 sequences, 12% detected once. The sequencing input was blood, either unsorted or a sorted T cell fraction (not recorded which). This clonotype originated in a male donor with ankylosing spondylitis. The V and J genes are TRBV29-1 and TRBJ1-5; 9 bases are shared with TRBD1. CDR3 sequence (DNA): TGCAGCGTTTGGGACAGGGATCAGCCCCAGCATTTT. It encodes CSVWDRDQPQHF.